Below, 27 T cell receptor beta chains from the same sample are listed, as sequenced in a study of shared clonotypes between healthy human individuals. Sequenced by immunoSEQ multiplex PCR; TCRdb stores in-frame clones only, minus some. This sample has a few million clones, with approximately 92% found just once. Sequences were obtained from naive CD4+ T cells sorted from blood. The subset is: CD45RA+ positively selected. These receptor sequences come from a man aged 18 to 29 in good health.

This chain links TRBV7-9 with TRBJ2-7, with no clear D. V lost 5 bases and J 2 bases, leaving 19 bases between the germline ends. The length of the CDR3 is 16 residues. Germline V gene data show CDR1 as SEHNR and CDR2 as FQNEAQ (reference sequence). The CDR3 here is CASSTFKGLQAYEQYF. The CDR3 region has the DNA TGTGCCAGCAGCACCTTTAAGGGCCTTCAGGCCTACGAGCAGTACTTC.

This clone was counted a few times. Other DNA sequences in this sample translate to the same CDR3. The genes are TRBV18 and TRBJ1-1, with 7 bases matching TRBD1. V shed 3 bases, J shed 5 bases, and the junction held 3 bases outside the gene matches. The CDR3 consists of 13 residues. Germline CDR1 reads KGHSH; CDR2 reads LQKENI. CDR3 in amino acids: CASSPQGGTEAFF. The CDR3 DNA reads TGTGCCAGCTCACCTCAGGGGGGTACTGAAGCTTTCTTT.

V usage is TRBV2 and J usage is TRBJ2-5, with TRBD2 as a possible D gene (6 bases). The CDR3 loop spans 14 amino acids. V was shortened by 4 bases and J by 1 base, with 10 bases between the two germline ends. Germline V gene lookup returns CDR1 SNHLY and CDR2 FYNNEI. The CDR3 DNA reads TGTGCCAGCAGTGGACTAGTGGCCCAAGAGACCCAGTACTTC. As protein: CASSGLVAQETQYF. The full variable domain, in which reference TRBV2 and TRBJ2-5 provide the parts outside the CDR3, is EPEVTQTPSHQVTQMGQEVILRCVPISNHLYFYWYRQILGQKVEFLVSFYNNEISEKSEIFDDQFSVERPDGSNFTLKIRSTKLEDSAMYFCASSGLVAQETQYFGPGTRLLVL.

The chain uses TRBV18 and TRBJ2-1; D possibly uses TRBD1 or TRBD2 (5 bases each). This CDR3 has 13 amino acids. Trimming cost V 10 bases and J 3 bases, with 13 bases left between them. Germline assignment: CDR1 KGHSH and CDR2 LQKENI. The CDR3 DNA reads TGTGCCACCCACGGGGCCATCTACAATGAGCAGTTCTTC. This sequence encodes CATHGAIYNEQFF.

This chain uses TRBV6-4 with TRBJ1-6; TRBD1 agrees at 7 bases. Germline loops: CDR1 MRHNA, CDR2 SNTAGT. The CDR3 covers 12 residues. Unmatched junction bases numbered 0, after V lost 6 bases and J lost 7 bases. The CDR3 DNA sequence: TGTGCCAGCAGGACAGGGAATTCACCCCTCCACTTT. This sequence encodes CASRTGNSPLHF.

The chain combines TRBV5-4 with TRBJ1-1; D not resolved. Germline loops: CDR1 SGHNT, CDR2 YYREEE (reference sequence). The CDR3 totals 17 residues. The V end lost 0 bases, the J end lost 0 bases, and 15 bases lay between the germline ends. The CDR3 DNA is TGTGCCAGCAGCTTGGGAGCATTGCGGGATATGAACACTGAAGCTTTCTTT. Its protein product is CASSLGALRDMNTEAFF.

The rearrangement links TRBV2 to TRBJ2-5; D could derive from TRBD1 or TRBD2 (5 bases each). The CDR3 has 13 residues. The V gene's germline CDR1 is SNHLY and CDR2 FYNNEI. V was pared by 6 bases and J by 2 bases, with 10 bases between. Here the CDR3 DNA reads TGTGCCAGCAGGGCCGGGACGCAAGAGACCCAGTACTTC. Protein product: CASRAGTQETQYF.

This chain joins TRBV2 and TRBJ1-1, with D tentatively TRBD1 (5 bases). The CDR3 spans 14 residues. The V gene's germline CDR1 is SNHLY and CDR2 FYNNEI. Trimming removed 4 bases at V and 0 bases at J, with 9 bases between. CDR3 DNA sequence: TGTGCCAGCAGTGGGGGACCGATGAACACTGAAGCTTTCTTT. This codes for CASSGGPMNTEAFF.

The CDR3 sequence: CASSLNQERLSTEAFF. Here the CDR3 DNA reads TGTGCCAGCTCACTAAACCAGGAAAGGCTGAGCACTGAAGCTTTCTTT. V gene TRBV18 combines with J gene TRBJ1-1; no clear D gene. Deletions cut 4 bases from V and 4 bases from J, with 19 bases between. The V gene's germline CDR1 is KGHSH and CDR2 LQKENI. The CDR3 has 16 residues.

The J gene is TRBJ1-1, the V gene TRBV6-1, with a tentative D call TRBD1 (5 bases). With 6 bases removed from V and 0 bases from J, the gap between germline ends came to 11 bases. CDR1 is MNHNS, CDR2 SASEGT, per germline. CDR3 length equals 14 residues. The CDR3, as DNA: TGTGCCAGCAGCCTACAGGAAATGAACACTGAAGCTTTCTTT. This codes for CASSLQEMNTEAFF.

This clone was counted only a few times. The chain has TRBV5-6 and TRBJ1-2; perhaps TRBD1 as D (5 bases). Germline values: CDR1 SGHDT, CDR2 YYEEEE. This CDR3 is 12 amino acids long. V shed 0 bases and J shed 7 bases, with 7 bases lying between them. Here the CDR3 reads CASSLEGLGYTF. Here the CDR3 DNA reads TGTGCCAGCAGCTTGGAGGGGCTTGGCTACACCTTC. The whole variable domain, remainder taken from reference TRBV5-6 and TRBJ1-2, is DAGVTQSPTHLIKTRGQQVTLRCSPKSGHDTVSWYQQALGQGPQFIFQYYEEEERQRGNFPDRFSGHQFPNYSSELNVNALLLGDSALYLCASSLEGLGYTFGSGTRLTVV.

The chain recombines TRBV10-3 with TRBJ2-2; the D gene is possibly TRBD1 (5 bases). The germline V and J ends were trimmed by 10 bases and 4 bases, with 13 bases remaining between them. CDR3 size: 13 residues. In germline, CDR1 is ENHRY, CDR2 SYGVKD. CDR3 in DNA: TGTGCCACCTACAGGTTTGGCACCGGGGAGCTGTTTTTT. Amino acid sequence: CATYRFGTGELFF.

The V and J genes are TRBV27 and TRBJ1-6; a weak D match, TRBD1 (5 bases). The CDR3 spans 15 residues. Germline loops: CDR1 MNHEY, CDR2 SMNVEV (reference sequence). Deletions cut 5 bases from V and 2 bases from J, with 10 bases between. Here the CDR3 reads CASSIVRAYNSPLHF. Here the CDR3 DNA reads TGTGCCAGCAGTATCGTCAGGGCCTATAATTCACCCCTCCACTTT.

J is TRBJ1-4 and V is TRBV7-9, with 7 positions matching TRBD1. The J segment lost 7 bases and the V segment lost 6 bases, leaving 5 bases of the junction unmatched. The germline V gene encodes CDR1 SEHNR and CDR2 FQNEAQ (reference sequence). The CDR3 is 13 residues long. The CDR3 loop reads CASSRQGAEKLFF. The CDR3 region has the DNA TGTGCCAGCAGTCGACAGGGTGCTGAAAAACTGTTTTTT.

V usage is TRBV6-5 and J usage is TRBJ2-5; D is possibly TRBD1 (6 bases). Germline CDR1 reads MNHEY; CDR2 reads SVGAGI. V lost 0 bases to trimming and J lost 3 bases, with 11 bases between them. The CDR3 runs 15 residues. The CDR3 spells CASSYSGHEKETQYF. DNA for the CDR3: TGTGCCAGCAGTTACTCGGGACATGAAAAAGAGACCCAGTACTTC.

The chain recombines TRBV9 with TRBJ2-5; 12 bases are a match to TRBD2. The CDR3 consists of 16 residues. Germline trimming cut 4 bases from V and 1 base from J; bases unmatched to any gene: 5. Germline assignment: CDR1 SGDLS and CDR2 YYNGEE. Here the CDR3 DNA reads TGTGCCAGCAGCCCTGGACTAGCGGGGACCCAAGAGACCCAGTACTTC. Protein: CASSPGLAGTQETQYF.

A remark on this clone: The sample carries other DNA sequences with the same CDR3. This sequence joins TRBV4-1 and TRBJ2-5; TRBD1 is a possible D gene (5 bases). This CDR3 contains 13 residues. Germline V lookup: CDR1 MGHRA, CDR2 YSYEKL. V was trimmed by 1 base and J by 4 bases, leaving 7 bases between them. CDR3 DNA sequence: TGCGCCAGCAGCCAAGTTAGGGGAGAGACCCAGTACTTC. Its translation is CASSQVRGETQYF.

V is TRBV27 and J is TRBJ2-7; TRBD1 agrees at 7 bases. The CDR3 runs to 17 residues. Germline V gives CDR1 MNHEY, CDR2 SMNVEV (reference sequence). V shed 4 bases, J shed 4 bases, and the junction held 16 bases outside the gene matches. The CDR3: CASSWTGTARVVYEQYF. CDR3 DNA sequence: TGTGCCAGCAGTTGGACCGGGACAGCACGGGTTGTGTACGAGCAGTACTTC.

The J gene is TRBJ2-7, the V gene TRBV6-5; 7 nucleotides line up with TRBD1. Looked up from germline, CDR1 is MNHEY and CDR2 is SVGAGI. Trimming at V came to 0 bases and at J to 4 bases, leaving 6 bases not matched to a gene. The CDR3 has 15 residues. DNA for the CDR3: TGTGCCAGCAGTTACTCAACAGGGGCTTCATACGAGCAGTACTTC. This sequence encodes CASSYSTGASYEQYF.

The CDR3 region is CASSLRTSGSGTGELFF. CDR3 nucleotide sequence: TGTGCCAGTAGTCTCCGGACTAGCGGGAGTGGCACCGGGGAGCTGTTTTTT. J is TRBJ2-2 and V is TRBV19; 13 bases align to TRBD2. Trimming cost V 5 bases and J 4 bases; bases outside gene matches: 7. This CDR3 spans 17 amino acids. Germline V lookup: CDR1 LNHDA, CDR2 SQIVND (reference sequence).

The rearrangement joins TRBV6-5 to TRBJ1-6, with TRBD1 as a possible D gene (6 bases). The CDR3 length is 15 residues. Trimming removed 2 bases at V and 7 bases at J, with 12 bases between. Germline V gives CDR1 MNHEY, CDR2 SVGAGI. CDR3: CASSYQGNGNSPLHF. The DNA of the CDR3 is TGTGCCAGCAGTTACCAGGGGAACGGGAATTCACCCCTCCACTTT.

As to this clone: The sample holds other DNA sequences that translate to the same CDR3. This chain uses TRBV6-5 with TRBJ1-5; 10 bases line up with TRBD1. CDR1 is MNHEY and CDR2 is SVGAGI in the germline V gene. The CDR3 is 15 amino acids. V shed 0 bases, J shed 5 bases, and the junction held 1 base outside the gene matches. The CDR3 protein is CASSYSGTGDQPQHF. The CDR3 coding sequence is TGTGCCAGCAGTTACTCGGGGACAGGGGATCAGCCCCAGCATTTT.

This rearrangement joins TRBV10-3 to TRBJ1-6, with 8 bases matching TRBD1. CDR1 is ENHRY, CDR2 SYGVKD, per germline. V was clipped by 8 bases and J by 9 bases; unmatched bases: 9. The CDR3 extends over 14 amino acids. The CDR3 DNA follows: TGTGCCATCGGGGGGGACAGGATGGGTTCACCCCTCCACTTT. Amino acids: CAIGGDRMGSPLHF.

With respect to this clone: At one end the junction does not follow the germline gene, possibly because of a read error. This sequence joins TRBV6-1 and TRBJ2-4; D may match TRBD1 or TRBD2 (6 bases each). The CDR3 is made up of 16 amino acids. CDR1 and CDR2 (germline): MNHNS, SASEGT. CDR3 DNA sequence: TGTGCCATCAGTGAGGGGGGATATCTAGCCAAAAACATTCAGTACTTC. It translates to CAISEGGYLAKNIQYF.

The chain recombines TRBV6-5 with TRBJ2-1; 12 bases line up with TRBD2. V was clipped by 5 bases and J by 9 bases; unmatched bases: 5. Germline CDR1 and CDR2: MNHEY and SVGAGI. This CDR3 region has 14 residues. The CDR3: CASSPSGGAVEQFF. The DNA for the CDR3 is TGTGCCAGCAGTCCTAGCGGGGGGGCCGTTGAGCAGTTCTTC.

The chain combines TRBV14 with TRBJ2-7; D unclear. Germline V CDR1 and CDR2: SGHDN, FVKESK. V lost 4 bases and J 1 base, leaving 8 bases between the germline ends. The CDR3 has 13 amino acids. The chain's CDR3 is CASSRDTSYEQYF. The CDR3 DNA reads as TGTGCCAGCAGCCGCGACACTTCCTACGAGCAGTACTTC.

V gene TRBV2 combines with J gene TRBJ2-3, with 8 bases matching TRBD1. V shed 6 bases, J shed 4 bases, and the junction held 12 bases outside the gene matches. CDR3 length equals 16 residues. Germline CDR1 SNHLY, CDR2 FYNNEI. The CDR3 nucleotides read TGTGCCAGCAGCAAATCAACAGGGGGTAAAGCAGATACGCAGTATTTT. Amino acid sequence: CASSKSTGGKADTQYF.